The 13 T cell receptor beta chains reported below all come from one sample, sequenced in a study of shared clonotypes between healthy human individuals. The naive CD8 population came from CD45RO-negative cells selected for CCR7, without terminally differentiated effector memory CD45RA+ cells. Measured with immunoSEQ multiplex PCR; TCRdb has only the in-frame clones, and not every one. The sample includes 1.5 million to 2.5 million clones, 85% to 95% of them seen just once. The sample comprised naive CD8+ T cells sorted from blood. These receptors all stem from a man aged 18 to 29 in good health.

The chain joins TRBV4-1 to TRBJ2-5; the D is unclear. V lost 1 base and J lost 5, with 17 bases in between. The V gene's germline CDR1 is MGHRA and CDR2 YSYEKL. The CDR3 spans 16 residues. CDR3 in amino acids: CASSQASVWGKETQYF. The CDR3, as DNA: TGCGCCAGCAGCCAAGCCTCAGTCTGGGGAAAGGAGACCCAGTACTTC.

In DNA form, the CDR3 reads TGTGCCAGCAGATACGGACGAAACACTAATGAAAAACTGTTTTTT. Translation gives CASRYGRNTNEKLFF. The genes are TRBV2 and TRBJ1-4; D remains ambiguous. The CDR3 is 15 amino acids. With 6 bases removed from V and 2 bases from J, the gap between germline ends came to 13 bases. CDR1 and CDR2 from the germline V gene are SNHLY and FYNNEI.

The rearrangement links TRBV9 to TRBJ2-5; TRBD1 agrees at 7 bases. CDR3 length: 14 amino acids. Germline lookup yields CDR1 SGDLS and CDR2 YYNGEE. V was pared by 2 bases and J by 3 bases, with 4 bases of the junction left unmatched. CDR3 sequence reads: CASSVDRMEETQYF. The CDR3 nucleotides read TGTGCCAGCAGCGTGGACAGGATGGAAGAGACCCAGTACTTC.

This clone has a single count. The V call is TRBV5-6, the J call TRBJ2-7, with TRBD2 matching over 8 bases. Germline V gene sequence: CDR1 SGHDT, CDR2 YYEEEE. CDR3 size: 15 residues. With V trimmed by 3 bases and J by 5 bases, 10 bases remained unmatched. The CDR3 nucleotides read TGTGCCAGCAGCTCGGGAGGGGAGGAATCCCACGAGCAGTACTTC. It specifies CASSSGGEESHEQYF.

The chain carries TRBV2 and TRBJ1-5; D is possibly TRBD1 (5 bases). V dropped 3 bases and J dropped 4 bases, with 13 bases sitting between them. Germline CDR1 SNHLY, CDR2 FYNNEI. The CDR3 has 15 residues. The CDR3 DNA reads TGTGCCAGCAGTGATATCGACAGACTAAATCAGCCCCAGCATTTT. This sequence encodes CASSDIDRLNQPQHF.

V and J are TRBV27 and TRBJ2-4; D not certain. V lost 6 bases, J lost 7 bases, and 13 bases lay in between. The CDR3 contains 13 residues. The germline V gene has CDR1 MNHEY and CDR2 SMNVEV (reference sequence). The CDR3 region has the DNA TGTGCCAGCAGCCTGCTCGGCGAGAACATTCAGTACTTC. Translating gives CASSLLGENIQYF.

The CDR3 is CASSPWDRVTDTQYF. In DNA form, the CDR3 reads TGTGCCAGCAGTCCGTGGGACAGGGTGACAGATACGCAGTATTTT. This chain uses TRBV27 with TRBJ2-3; TRBD1 aligns across 9 bases. Germline-derived CDR1 and CDR2 are MNHEY and SMNVEV (reference sequence). This CDR3 is 15 amino acids long. The V segment lost 5 bases and the J segment 3 bases; nucleotides outside the gene matches: 6.

CDR3 in amino acids: CASSQDPGTGLLSYEQYF. As DNA, the CDR3 is TGCGCCAGCAGCCAAGATCCCGGAACAGGCCTCCTCTCCTACGAGCAGTACTTC. The V gene is TRBV4-1, the J gene TRBJ2-7; weak D call: TRBD1 (5 bases). Germline CDR1 is MGHRA and CDR2 is YSYEKL. The CDR3 length is 18 residues. V lost 0 bases, J lost 0 bases, and 18 bases lay in between.

The V and J genes are TRBV5-6 and TRBJ2-7; no definite D call. Germline CDR1 is SGHDT and CDR2 is YYEEEE. Between the trimmed V and J ends, which lost 4 bases and 5 bases, there was a span of 10 bases. The CDR3 has 12 amino acids. The CDR3 DNA is TGTGCCAGCAGCCATCAGGAGAACGAGCAGTACTTC. Translated: CASSHQENEQYF.

Comment on this clone: Other nucleotide sequences from this sample produce the same CDR3. CDR3 coding DNA: TGTGCCTGGGGCGTCGAAAATAGCAATCAGCCCCAGCATTTT. Translation: CAWGVENSNQPQHF. This chain uses TRBV30 with TRBJ1-5, with D unresolved. CDR3 length equals 14 residues. Deletions cut 5 bases from V and 0 bases from J, with 11 bases between. The germline gives CDR1 GTSNPN, CDR2 SVGIG (reference sequence).

A word on this clone: This CDR3 is also generated by other DNA sequences in the sample. This sequence joins TRBV6-5 and TRBJ1-1; tentatively, D is TRBD1 (6 bases). The CDR3 length is 12 residues. Deletions cut 6 bases from V and 4 bases from J, with 9 bases between. Germline V CDR1 and CDR2: MNHEY, SVGAGI. The CDR3 loop is CASSPTGTEAFF. The CDR3 DNA is TGTGCCAGCAGCCCGACAGGCACTGAAGCTTTCTTT.

A note on this clone: The sample has other DNA sequences that encode this CDR3 too. The chain has TRBV9 and TRBJ2-7, with D perhaps matching TRBD2 (6 bases). Germline-derived CDR1 and CDR2 are SGDLS and YYNGEE. V dropped 0 bases and J dropped 1 base, with 11 bases sitting between them. CDR3 length: 15 residues. In DNA form, the CDR3 reads TGTGCCAGCAGCGTAGAGCCCGGGGGATCCTACGAGCAGTACTTC. The encoded protein is CASSVEPGGSYEQYF.

The chain combines TRBV5-6 with TRBJ1-1; unclear D gene. Germline values: CDR1 SGHDT, CDR2 YYEEEE. The CDR3 sequence is 11 residues long. V gave up 1 base and J gave up 8 bases, with 6 bases separating them. Written as DNA, the CDR3 is TGTGCCAGCAGCTTGTACAGCGAAGCTTTCTTT. Its translation: CASSLYSEAFF.